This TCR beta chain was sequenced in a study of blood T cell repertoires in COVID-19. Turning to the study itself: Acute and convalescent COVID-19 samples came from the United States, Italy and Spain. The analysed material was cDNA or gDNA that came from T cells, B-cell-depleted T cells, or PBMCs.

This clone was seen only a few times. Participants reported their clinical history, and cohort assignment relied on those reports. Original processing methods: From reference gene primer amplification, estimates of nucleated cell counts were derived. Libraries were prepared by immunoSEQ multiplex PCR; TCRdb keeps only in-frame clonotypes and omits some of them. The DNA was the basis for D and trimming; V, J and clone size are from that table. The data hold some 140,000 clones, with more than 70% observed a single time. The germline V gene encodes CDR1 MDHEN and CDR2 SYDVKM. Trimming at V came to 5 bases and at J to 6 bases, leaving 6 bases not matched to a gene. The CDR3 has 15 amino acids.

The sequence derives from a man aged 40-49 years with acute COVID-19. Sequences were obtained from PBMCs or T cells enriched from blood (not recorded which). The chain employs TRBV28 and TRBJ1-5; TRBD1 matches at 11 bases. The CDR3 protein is CASSPFGTGGQPQHF. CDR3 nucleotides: TGTGCCAGCAGTCCATTCGGGACAGGGGGTCAGCCCCAGCATTTT. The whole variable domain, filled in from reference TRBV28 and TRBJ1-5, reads DVKVTQSSRYLVKRTGEKVFLECVQDMDHENMFWYRQDPGLGLRLIYFSYDVKMKEKGDIPEGYSVSREKKERFSLILESASTNQTSMYLCASSPFGTGGQPQHFGDGTRLSIL.